This T cell receptor beta chain was captured in a study of cytomegalovirus exposure and HLA in healthy donors. Germline V gene data show CDR1 as SQVTM and CDR2 as ANQGSEA. Trimming removed 7 bases from V and 3 bases from J, with 16 bases in between. The CDR3 covers 14 residues. Study-wide findings and caveats: Later work associated around 18,000 TCR beta sequences with HLA alleles at 0.05 false discovery rate. Cytomegalovirus-associated status was assigned to some 180 TCR beta chains. Most subjects had HLA-A and HLA-B alleles reportedly predicted accurately by TCR beta sequences.

Use of 60 Vbeta and 13 Jbeta primers characterized the PCR. Profiling relied on immunoSEQ multiplex PCR, and the TCRdb table lists in-frame clones only, not all of them. The sample totals about 140,000 clones. Of note for this clone: Its antigen is unidentified.

The origin of this receptor is a man between 40 and 49 years old in good health and CMV-seronegative. Sequenced input: PBMCs. This chain joins TRBV29-1 and TRBJ2-1; weak D call: TRBD2 (6 bases). The CDR3 DNA reads as TGCAGCGCTCGTGGGGGGAACAGCTACAATGAGCAGTTCTTC. Translated: CSARGGNSYNEQFF.